This T cell receptor beta chain derives from a study of shared clonotypes between healthy human individuals. Study as a whole: The cohort comprised a couple of women and a few men. Their ages spanned 18 to 49 years.

Produced via immunoSEQ multiplex PCR; TCRdb's table is partial and in-frame only. The sample carries under 2,500,000 clones, 90% to 97% recorded once. This CDR3 has 15 amino acids. Per germline, CDR1 SGHDT and CDR2 YYEEEE. V was trimmed by 0 bases and J by 7 bases, leaving 14 bases between them. The sample consisted of naive CD4+ T cells sorted from blood. The sample's subset: CD45RA+ positively selected. The rearrangement uses TRBV5-6 and TRBJ2-1; D remains unclear. This TCR was recovered from a man aged 18 to 30 in good health. The CDR3 coding sequence is TGTGCCAGCAGCTTGGAGGCAGGCCCGTGGAATGAGCAGTTCTTC. This codes for CASSLEAGPWNEQFF.